This is a list of T cell receptor beta chains from one sample in a study of T cell responses to AZD1222 COVID-19 vaccine. Clones were sequenced by immunoSEQ multiplex PCR, and TCRdb holds only the in-frame ones, with some missing. This table has about 160,000 clones, around nine tenths appearing once. This sample comprised peripheral blood, obtained on day 0 of AZD1222 vaccination. These receptor sequences come from an adult in good health. Each CDR3 is given with its conserved first and last residue. D genes are given only for firm matches. For some rows the clone size is stated as once, few or many, or as a class when expanded; others skip it.

abundance: .; j_gene: TRBJ2-7; v_gene: TRBV4-2; d_gene: .; CDR3aa: CASSQDARGASYEQYF; CDR3nt: TGTGCCAGCAGCCAAGATGCCCGGGGGGCATCCTACGAGCAGTACTTC
abundance: .; j_gene: TRBJ1-3; v_gene: TRBV3-1/TRBV3-2; d_gene: TRBD1; CDR3aa: CASSPGTAFSGNTIYF; CDR3nt: TGTGCCAGCAGTCCCGGGACAGCCTTCTCTGGAAACACCATATATTTT
abundance: .; j_gene: TRBJ2-7; v_gene: TRBV6-1; d_gene: .; CDR3aa: CASSEAAYEQYF; CDR3nt: TGTGCCAGCAGTGAGGCGGCATACGAGCAGTACTTC
abundance: .; j_gene: TRBJ1-2; v_gene: TRBV6-5; d_gene: .; CDR3aa: CASSPVNYGYTF; CDR3nt: TGTGCCAGCAGCCCCGTTAACTATGGCTACACCTTC
abundance: .; j_gene: TRBJ1-4; v_gene: TRBV11-2; d_gene: .; CDR3aa: CASSLVGDEKLFF; CDR3nt: TGTGCCAGCAGCTTAGTAGGCGATGAAAAACTGTTTTTT
abundance: .; j_gene: TRBJ2-1; v_gene: TRBV19; d_gene: .; CDR3aa: CASSSEGLRSEQFF; CDR3nt: TGTGCCAGTAGCTCTGAGGGACTTCGCTCGGAGCAGTTCTTC
abundance: .; j_gene: TRBJ2-7; v_gene: TRBV16; d_gene: .; CDR3aa: CASSQRVGAHEQYF; CDR3nt: TGTGCCAGCAGCCAACGGGTCGGGGCCCACGAGCAGTACTTC
abundance: .; j_gene: TRBJ2-1; v_gene: TRBV2; d_gene: TRBD2; CDR3aa: CASRGLAGYNEQFF; CDR3nt: TGTGCCAGCAGGGGACTAGCGGGTTACAATGAGCAGTTCTTC
abundance: few; j_gene: TRBJ1-4; v_gene: TRBV30; d_gene: .; CDR3aa: CAWATGGVGKLFF; CDR3nt: TGTGCCTGGGCGACAGGAGGCGTTGGAAAACTGTTTTTT
abundance: .; j_gene: TRBJ1-1; v_gene: TRBV10-3; d_gene: TRBD1; CDR3aa: CAIRPRPGQGSNTEAFF; CDR3nt: TGTGCCATCAGGCCAAGACCGGGACAGGGTTCGAACACTGAAGCTTTCTTT
abundance: .; j_gene: TRBJ2-5; v_gene: TRBV27; d_gene: .; CDR3aa: CASSPRLGETQYF; CDR3nt: TGTGCCAGCAGTCCCCGCTTGGGGGAGACCCAGTACTTC
abundance: .; j_gene: TRBJ2-7; v_gene: TRBV7-8; d_gene: .; CDR3aa: CASSHYRTHSYEQYF; CDR3nt: TGTGCCAGCAGTCACTACAGGACCCACTCCTACGAGCAGTACTTC
abundance: once; j_gene: TRBJ1-3; v_gene: TRBV9; d_gene: TRBD1; CDR3aa: CASSVDRGDTIYF; CDR3nt: TGTGCCAGCAGCGTAGACAGGGGTGACACCATATATTTT
abundance: .; j_gene: TRBJ1-1; v_gene: TRBV5-8; d_gene: .; CDR3aa: CASSLWGNTEAFF; CDR3nt: TGTGCCAGCAGCTTATGGGGAAACACTGAAGCTTTCTTT
abundance: .; j_gene: TRBJ2-2; v_gene: TRBV28; d_gene: .; CDR3aa: CASSPLLTQINTGELFF; CDR3nt: TGTGCCAGCAGCCCCCTCTTAACCCAAATAAACACCGGGGAGCTGTTTTTT
abundance: .; j_gene: TRBJ2-1; v_gene: TRBV24-1; d_gene: .; CDR3aa: CATSGAGRVYNEQFF; CDR3nt: TGTGCCACCAGTGGGGCAGGCAGAGTCTACAATGAGCAGTTCTTC
abundance: once; j_gene: TRBJ2-1; v_gene: TRBV7-6; d_gene: TRBD2; CDR3aa: CASSTKAGTAYNEQFF; CDR3nt: TGTGCCAGCAGCACCAAAGCGGGAACCGCCTACAATGAGCAGTTCTTC
abundance: few; j_gene: TRBJ1-5; v_gene: TRBV6-2/TRBV6-3; d_gene: .; CDR3aa: CASSNEPLGQDDWDQPQHF; CDR3nt: TGTGCCAGCAGTAATGAGCCCCTGGGGCAGGACGATTGGGATCAGCCCCAGCATTTT
abundance: .; j_gene: TRBJ1-1; v_gene: TRBV6-2/TRBV6-3; d_gene: .; CDR3aa: CASSWQQGRGDTEAFF; CDR3nt: TGTGCCAGCAGTTGGCAGCAGGGGCGCGGAGACACTGAAGCTTTCTTT
abundance: .; j_gene: TRBJ2-3; v_gene: TRBV7-2; d_gene: TRBD1; CDR3aa: CASSIQGTDTQYF; CDR3nt: TGTGCCAGCAGTATACAGGGGACAGATACGCAGTATTTT
abundance: .; j_gene: TRBJ1-5; v_gene: TRBV6-2/TRBV6-3; d_gene: TRBD1; CDR3aa: CASSTTGGWQPQHF; CDR3nt: TGTGCCAGCAGTACGACAGGGGGCTGGCAGCCCCAGCATTTT
abundance: .; j_gene: TRBJ2-7; v_gene: TRBV5-1; d_gene: .; CDR3aa: CASTMGGKALSSYEQYF; CDR3nt: TGCGCCAGCACCATGGGAGGCAAGGCTTTGAGCTCCTACGAGCAGTACTTC
abundance: .; j_gene: TRBJ1-1; v_gene: TRBV28; d_gene: .; CDR3aa: CASSLSYRAMNTEAFF; CDR3nt: TGTGCCAGCAGTTTATCCTACAGGGCGATGAACACTGAAGCTTTCTTT
abundance: few; j_gene: TRBJ1-1; v_gene: TRBV5-1; d_gene: TRBD1; CDR3aa: CASSLDGTGKKLSF; CDR3nt: TGCGCCAGCAGCTTGGATGGGACAGGGAAAAAGCTTTCTTTT
abundance: .; j_gene: TRBJ2-5; v_gene: TRBV11-2; d_gene: TRBD2; CDR3aa: CASSPGVAGEAQYF; CDR3nt: TGTGCCAGCAGCCCGGGGGTAGCGGGAGAAGCCCAGTACTTC
abundance: .; j_gene: TRBJ2-7; v_gene: TRBV11-2; d_gene: .; CDR3aa: CASSLGQFSYEQYF; CDR3nt: TGTGCCAGCAGCTTAGGACAGTTCTCCTACGAGCAGTACTTC
abundance: once; j_gene: TRBJ2-1; v_gene: TRBV4-2; d_gene: TRBD2; CDR3aa: CASSAGTSGRGTVNEQFF; CDR3nt: TGTGCCAGCAGCGCGGGGACTAGCGGGAGGGGGACTGTCAATGAGCAGTTCTTC
abundance: few; j_gene: TRBJ1-5; v_gene: TRBV9; d_gene: .; CDR3aa: CASSVGGNNQPQHF; CDR3nt: TGTGCCAGCAGCGTAGGCGGGAACAATCAGCCCCAGCATTTT
abundance: .; j_gene: TRBJ1-4; v_gene: TRBV28; d_gene: TRBD1; CDR3aa: CASTPLRRQGANEKLFF; CDR3nt: TGTGCCAGCACCCCACTTAGGAGACAGGGGGCTAATGAAAAACTGTTTTTT
abundance: .; j_gene: TRBJ1-1; v_gene: TRBV18; d_gene: .; CDR3aa: CASSERGNTEAFF; CDR3nt: TGTGCCAGCTCCGAGCGGGGTAACACTGAAGCTTTCTTT
abundance: .; j_gene: TRBJ2-3; v_gene: TRBV4-2; d_gene: .; CDR3aa: CASSQDLGRERQYF; CDR3nt: TGTGCCAGCAGCCAAGATTTGGGCCGGGAGAGGCAGTATTTT
abundance: .; j_gene: TRBJ2-2; v_gene: TRBV5-6; d_gene: .; CDR3aa: CASTEVRVGGELFF; CDR3nt: TGTGCCAGCACCGAAGTACGGGTGGGCGGGGAGCTGTTTTTT
abundance: .; j_gene: TRBJ2-4; v_gene: TRBV6-5; d_gene: TRBD1; CDR3aa: CASSRQGANIQYF; CDR3nt: TGTGCCAGCAGTCGACAGGGGGCAAACATTCAGTACTTC
abundance: .; j_gene: TRBJ1-3; v_gene: TRBV28; d_gene: .; CDR3aa: CASSLSGAGRGGNTIYF; CDR3nt: TGTGCCAGCAGTTTATCGGGCGCTGGTCGGGGGGGAAACACCATATATTTT
abundance: .; j_gene: TRBJ1-5; v_gene: TRBV6-5; d_gene: .; CDR3aa: CASRPDGSNQPQHF; CDR3nt: TGTGCCAGCAGACCTGACGGAAGCAATCAGCCCCAGCATTTT
abundance: .; j_gene: TRBJ2-7; v_gene: TRBV18; d_gene: TRBD1; CDR3aa: CASSPGTGGTLEQYF; CDR3nt: TGTGCCAGCTCACCAGGGACAGGGGGCACCCTCGAGCAGTACTTC
abundance: .; j_gene: TRBJ2-5; v_gene: TRBV9; d_gene: TRBD1; CDR3aa: CASSPLTGGGETQYF; CDR3nt: TGTGCCAGCAGCCCTCTGACAGGGGGCGGGGAGACCCAGTACTTC
abundance: .; j_gene: TRBJ2-4; v_gene: TRBV2; d_gene: TRBD1; CDR3aa: CASSEDRNIQYF; CDR3nt: TGTGCCAGCAGTGAGGACAGGAACATTCAGTACTTC
abundance: once; j_gene: TRBJ2-2; v_gene: TRBV9; d_gene: TRBD1; CDR3aa: CASSVASGTGNTGELFF; CDR3nt: TGTGCCAGCAGCGTAGCCTCCGGGACAGGGAACACCGGGGAGCTGTTTTTT
abundance: .; j_gene: TRBJ2-1; v_gene: TRBV11-2; d_gene: TRBD1; CDR3aa: CASSLGRTGDNEQFF; CDR3nt: TGTGCCAGCAGCTTAGGACGGACAGGGGACAATGAGCAGTTCTTC
abundance: .; j_gene: TRBJ2-3; v_gene: TRBV14; d_gene: TRBD1; CDR3aa: CASTRDRITDTQYF; CDR3nt: TGTGCCAGCACCCGGGACAGAATCACAGATACGCAGTATTTT
abundance: .; j_gene: TRBJ2-2; v_gene: TRBV5-8; d_gene: .; CDR3aa: CASSPYPGYTGELFF; CDR3nt: TGTGCCAGCAGCCCCTACCCTGGATACACCGGGGAGCTGTTTTTT
abundance: .; j_gene: TRBJ1-6; v_gene: TRBV6-2/TRBV6-3; d_gene: .; CDR3aa: CASSYHSFESPLHF; CDR3nt: TGTGCCAGCAGTTACCACAGTTTCGAGTCACCCCTCCACTTT
abundance: few; j_gene: TRBJ2-7; v_gene: TRBV6-2/TRBV6-3; d_gene: .; CDR3aa: CASSPQGTPHEQYF; CDR3nt: TGTGCCAGCAGCCCTCAGGGAACCCCTCACGAGCAGTACTTC
abundance: .; j_gene: TRBJ1-1; v_gene: TRBV19; d_gene: .; CDR3aa: CASSIWQGRTEAFF; CDR3nt: TGTGCCAGTAGTATTTGGCAGGGAAGGACTGAAGCTTTCTTT
abundance: .; j_gene: TRBJ2-7; v_gene: TRBV5-1; d_gene: TRBD2; CDR3aa: CASSLPSGRAYEQYF; CDR3nt: TGCGCCAGCAGCCTACCTAGCGGGAGGGCCTACGAGCAGTACTTC
abundance: .; j_gene: TRBJ1-3; v_gene: TRBV10-2; d_gene: .; CDR3aa: CASSESQELSSGNTIYF; CDR3nt: TGCGCCAGCAGTGAGTCACAGGAACTCAGCTCTGGAAACACCATATATTTT
abundance: .; j_gene: TRBJ1-5; v_gene: TRBV27; d_gene: .; CDR3aa: CASSLKARQSNQPQHF; CDR3nt: TGTGCCAGCAGTTTAAAGGCACGACAGAGCAATCAGCCCCAGCATTTT
abundance: .; j_gene: TRBJ2-3; v_gene: TRBV5-1; d_gene: TRBD2; CDR3aa: CASSSVIAGSSDTQYF; CDR3nt: TGCGCCAGCAGCTCCGTGATAGCGGGTTCGTCAGATACGCAGTATTTT
abundance: .; j_gene: TRBJ1-3; v_gene: TRBV19; d_gene: .; CDR3aa: CASSMGVRSGNTIYF; CDR3nt: TGTGCCAGTAGTATGGGGGTTCGCTCTGGAAACACCATATATTTT
abundance: .; j_gene: TRBJ2-7; v_gene: TRBV19; d_gene: TRBD2; CDR3aa: CASSKGLAGSITSYEQYF; CDR3nt: TGTGCCAGCTCGAAGGGACTAGCGGGATCTATTACCTCCTACGAGCAGTACTTC
abundance: .; j_gene: TRBJ1-1; v_gene: TRBV7-2; d_gene: .; CDR3aa: CASSLNVGQNEAFF; CDR3nt: TGTGCCAGCAGCTTAAACGTCGGACAGAATGAAGCTTTCTTT
abundance: once; j_gene: TRBJ2-3; v_gene: TRBV28; d_gene: .; CDR3aa: CASSQNLGLIRYEQYF; CDR3nt: TGTGCCAGCAGCCAGAATTTGGGGTTAATTCGTTACGAGCAGTATTTT